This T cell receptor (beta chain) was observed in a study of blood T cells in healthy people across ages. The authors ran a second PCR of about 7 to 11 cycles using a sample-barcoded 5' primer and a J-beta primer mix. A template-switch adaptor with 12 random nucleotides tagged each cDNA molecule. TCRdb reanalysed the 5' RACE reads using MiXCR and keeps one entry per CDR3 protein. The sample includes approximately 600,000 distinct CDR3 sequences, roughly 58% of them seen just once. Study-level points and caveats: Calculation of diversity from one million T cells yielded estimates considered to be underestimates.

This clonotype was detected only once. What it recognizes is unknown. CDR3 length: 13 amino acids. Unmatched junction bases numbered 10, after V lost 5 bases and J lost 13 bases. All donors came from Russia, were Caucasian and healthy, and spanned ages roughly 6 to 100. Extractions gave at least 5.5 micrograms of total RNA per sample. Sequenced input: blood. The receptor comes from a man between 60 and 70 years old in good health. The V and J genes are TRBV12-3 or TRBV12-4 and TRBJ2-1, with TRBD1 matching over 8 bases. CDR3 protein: CASSVGPQGEQFF. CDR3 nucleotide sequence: TGTGCCAGCAGTGTAGGCCCACAGGGGGAACAGTTCTTC.